This is a list of T cell receptor beta chains from one sample in a study of T cell repertoires in cytomegalovirus infection. MiXCR was run by TCRdb on the reads, yielding one entry per CDR3 protein. The sample yields 550,000 to 700,000 distinct CDR3 sequences, 40% seen once. Antigens of these TCRs are unknown. The source material was cultured PBMCs, sampled from culture after CMV antigen stimulation. The receptors come from a human donor in good health (CMV status not recorded). Some clones in this sample may be carry-over from other donors' samples. Both conserved end residues are part of each CDR3. The D gene is left open where the match is weak. The size entry is marked missing in some rows and otherwise reads once, few, many or a size class.

v_call: TRBV4-2; d_call: -; j_call: TRBJ2-7; clone_size: few; cdr3_aa: CASSPGRADEQYF; cdr3_nt: TGTGCCAGCAGCCCGGGGCGGGCAGACGAGCAGTACTTC
v_call: TRBV15; d_call: TRBD2; j_call: TRBJ2-3; clone_size: -; cdr3_aa: CATSRTVGGGITDTQYF; cdr3_nt: TGTGCCACCAGCAGGACTGTCGGCGGGGGGATCACAGATACGCAGTATTTT
v_call: TRBV7-2; d_call: -; j_call: TRBJ2-7; clone_size: many; cdr3_aa: CASSLGGVRISYEQYF; cdr3_nt: TGTGCCAGCAGCTTAGGGGGGGTCAGGATCTCCTACGAGCAGTACTTC
v_call: TRBV6-4; d_call: TRBD1; j_call: TRBJ2-2; clone_size: -; cdr3_aa: CASSARTGGAGELFF; cdr3_nt: TGTGCCAGCAGTGCGAGAACAGGGGGCGCCGGGGAGCTGTTTTTT
v_call: TRBV20-1; d_call: TRBD2; j_call: TRBJ2-7; clone_size: -; cdr3_aa: CSARVQGGSGEQYF; cdr3_nt: TGCAGTGCTAGAGTTCAGGGAGGGTCCGGCGAGCAGTACTTC
v_call: TRBV12-3/TRBV12-4; d_call: -; j_call: TRBJ1-4; clone_size: -; cdr3_aa: CASSSGGGINEKLFF; cdr3_nt: TGTGCCAGCAGTTCAGGTGGAGGGATTAATGAAAAACTGTTTTTT
v_call: TRBV7-2; d_call: -; j_call: TRBJ2-1; clone_size: -; cdr3_aa: CASSFGRARNEQFF; cdr3_nt: TGTGCCAGCAGCTTCGGCAGGGCAAGGAATGAGCAGTTCTTC
v_call: TRBV27; d_call: TRBD2; j_call: TRBJ2-1; clone_size: -; cdr3_aa: CASSSPLAGGRNEQFF; cdr3_nt: TGTGCCAGCAGTTCCCCACTAGCGGGAGGTAGGAATGAGCAGTTCTTC
v_call: TRBV7-9; d_call: -; j_call: TRBJ1-3; clone_size: few; cdr3_aa: CASSLARAEGNTIYF; cdr3_nt: TGTGCCAGCAGCCTAGCGAGGGCGGAAGGAAACACCATATATTTT
v_call: TRBV20-1; d_call: -; j_call: TRBJ2-5; clone_size: -; cdr3_aa: CSAHPPGVRKETQYF; cdr3_nt: TGCAGTGCACACCCCCCAGGGGTTCGGAAAGAGACCCAGTACTTC
v_call: TRBV12-3/TRBV12-4; d_call: -; j_call: TRBJ1-1; clone_size: -; cdr3_aa: CACGGTEAFF; cdr3_nt: TGTGCCTGCGGAGGGACTGAAGCTTTCTTT
v_call: TRBV20-1; d_call: -; j_call: TRBJ1-2; clone_size: few; cdr3_aa: CSARTDGGPFGYTF; cdr3_nt: TGCAGTGCTAGAACGGACGGGGGACCGTTTGGCTACACCTTC
v_call: TRBV6-8; d_call: TRBD2; j_call: TRBJ2-7; clone_size: -; cdr3_aa: CASSYGLLAGGNEQYF; cdr3_nt: TGTGCCAGCAGTTACGGGCTACTAGCGGGAGGAAACGAGCAGTACTTC
v_call: TRBV7-2; d_call: -; j_call: TRBJ2-3; clone_size: few; cdr3_aa: CASSLASRTQYF; cdr3_nt: TGTGCCAGCAGCTTAGCGAGTCGGACGCAGTATTTT
v_call: TRBV6-1; d_call: TRBD2; j_call: TRBJ2-1; clone_size: -; cdr3_aa: CATDASGLYNEQFF; cdr3_nt: TGTGCCACCGACGCTAGCGGCCTCTACAATGAGCAGTTCTTC
v_call: TRBV6-4; d_call: -; j_call: TRBJ1-1; clone_size: -; cdr3_aa: CASGVNMNTEAFF; cdr3_nt: TGTGCCAGCGGGGTCAATATGAACACTGAAGCTTTCTTT
v_call: TRBV10-2; d_call: TRBD2; j_call: TRBJ2-3; clone_size: -; cdr3_aa: CASAVFRGGPDTQYF; cdr3_nt: TGCGCCAGCGCAGTCTTCCGGGGGGGGCCCGATACGCAGTATTTT
v_call: TRBV2; d_call: -; j_call: TRBJ2-7; clone_size: -; cdr3_aa: CASKRGGPYEQYF; cdr3_nt: TGTGCCAGCAAGAGGGGGGGTCCCTACGAGCAGTACTTC
v_call: TRBV12-3/TRBV12-4; d_call: -; j_call: TRBJ1-2; clone_size: few; cdr3_aa: CASSLRDNYGYTF; cdr3_nt: TGTGCCAGCAGTTTAAGAGATAACTATGGCTACACCTTC
v_call: TRBV7-9; d_call: TRBD1; j_call: TRBJ2-1; clone_size: -; cdr3_aa: CAAQQGIRHNEQFF; cdr3_nt: TGTGCCGCCCAACAGGGGATTCGCCACAATGAGCAGTTCTTC
v_call: TRBV12-3/TRBV12-4; d_call: -; j_call: TRBJ2-3; clone_size: -; cdr3_aa: CASGGAHEKDTQYF; cdr3_nt: TGTGCCAGTGGGGGGGCTCATGAAAAAGATACGCAGTATTTT
v_call: TRBV12-3/TRBV12-4; d_call: -; j_call: TRBJ2-1; clone_size: -; cdr3_aa: CASRGTRDTTYNEQFF; cdr3_nt: TGTGCCAGCAGGGGAACCCGGGACACAACCTACAATGAGCAGTTCTTC
v_call: TRBV5-1; d_call: TRBD1; j_call: TRBJ2-7; clone_size: -; cdr3_aa: CASRPQGDYEQYF; cdr3_nt: TGCGCCAGCCGGCCGCAGGGGGACTACGAGCAGTACTTC
v_call: TRBV28; d_call: -; j_call: TRBJ1-1; clone_size: few; cdr3_aa: CASSLTGRGAAFF; cdr3_nt: TGTGCCAGCAGTTTAACGGGCCGCGGAGCAGCTTTCTTT
v_call: TRBV2; d_call: TRBD2; j_call: TRBJ2-6; clone_size: -; cdr3_aa: CASRGRGWVRGSGANVLTF; cdr3_nt: TGTGCCAGCAGGGGGCGGGGGTGGGTACGAGGCTCTGGGGCCAACGTCCTGACTTTC
v_call: TRBV6-5; d_call: TRBD2; j_call: TRBJ2-1; clone_size: few; cdr3_aa: CASSSSRLAGGLYDEQFF; cdr3_nt: TGTGCCAGCAGTTCCTCAAGACTAGCGGGGGGGCTTTACGATGAGCAGTTCTTC
v_call: TRBV7-2; d_call: -; j_call: TRBJ1-1; clone_size: many; cdr3_aa: CASSLEPGGTEAFF; cdr3_nt: TGTGCCAGCAGCTTAGAACCGGGGGGCACTGAAGCTTTCTTT
v_call: TRBV7-2; d_call: TRBD2; j_call: TRBJ2-1; clone_size: few; cdr3_aa: CASSPRGLAGQGEQFF; cdr3_nt: TGTGCCAGCAGCCCAAGGGGGTTAGCGGGGCAGGGTGAGCAGTTCTTC
v_call: TRBV6-1; d_call: -; j_call: TRBJ2-1; clone_size: few; cdr3_aa: CASTPGYVSYNEQFF; cdr3_nt: TGTGCCAGCACCCCCGGATATGTCTCCTACAATGAGCAGTTCTTC
v_call: TRBV6-5; d_call: TRBD2; j_call: TRBJ2-3; clone_size: few; cdr3_aa: CASRETSYHKDTQYF; cdr3_nt: TGTGCCAGCAGGGAGACTAGCTACCACAAGGATACGCAGTATTTT
v_call: TRBV20-1; d_call: TRBD1; j_call: TRBJ1-4; clone_size: -; cdr3_aa: CSVPGTEDSNEKLFF; cdr3_nt: TGCAGTGTCCCCGGGACAGAAGACTCTAATGAAAAACTGTTTTTT
v_call: TRBV7-2; d_call: -; j_call: TRBJ2-3; clone_size: few; cdr3_aa: CASSAGFSTDTQYF; cdr3_nt: TGTGCCAGCAGCGCTGGGTTCTCCACAGATACGCAGTATTTT
v_call: TRBV7-2; d_call: -; j_call: TRBJ2-5; clone_size: -; cdr3_aa: CASSLSARETQYF; cdr3_nt: TGTGCCAGCAGCTTATCCGCCAGAGAGACCCAGTACTTC
v_call: TRBV6-2/TRBV6-3; d_call: -; j_call: TRBJ2-7; clone_size: few; cdr3_aa: CASRDRREIYEQYF; cdr3_nt: TGTGCCAGCAGGGACCGCAGGGAGATCTACGAGCAGTACTTC
v_call: TRBV14; d_call: -; j_call: TRBJ2-1; clone_size: few; cdr3_aa: CASSGGQGYNEQFF; cdr3_nt: TGTGCCAGCAGCGGAGGACAAGGCTACAATGAGCAGTTCTTC
v_call: TRBV7-2; d_call: TRBD1; j_call: TRBJ2-7; clone_size: few; cdr3_aa: CASSIRATWDSSYEQYF; cdr3_nt: TGTGCCAGCAGCATCCGGGCGACGTGGGACAGCTCCTACGAGCAGTACTTC
v_call: TRBV4-1; d_call: TRBD2; j_call: TRBJ2-1; clone_size: -; cdr3_aa: CASSLTSGGPLGNEQFF; cdr3_nt: TGCGCCAGCAGCCTGACTAGCGGGGGCCCCCTAGGGAATGAGCAGTTCTTC
v_call: TRBV7-2; d_call: -; j_call: TRBJ2-5; clone_size: -; cdr3_aa: CASSLARWDLETQYF; cdr3_nt: TGTGCCAGCAGCTTAGCGCGATGGGATTTGGAGACCCAGTACTTC
v_call: TRBV5-1; d_call: -; j_call: TRBJ2-5; clone_size: -; cdr3_aa: CASSFLGGGTQETQYF; cdr3_nt: TGCGCCAGCAGCTTCTTAGGGGGAGGTACACAAGAGACCCAGTACTTC
v_call: TRBV12-3/TRBV12-4; d_call: -; j_call: TRBJ1-3; clone_size: few; cdr3_aa: CASSLEPHSGNTIYF; cdr3_nt: TGTGCCAGCAGTTTGGAGCCCCACTCTGGAAACACCATATATTTT
v_call: TRBV6-5; d_call: -; j_call: TRBJ1-2; clone_size: -; cdr3_aa: CASRLWGTHDGHTF; cdr3_nt: TGTGCCAGCAGGCTATGGGGGACGCACGATGGCCACACCTTC
v_call: TRBV7-8; d_call: TRBD2; j_call: TRBJ2-1; clone_size: -; cdr3_aa: CASSLKAGGSYNEQFF; cdr3_nt: TGTGCCAGCAGCTTGAAGGCGGGGGGCTCCTACAATGAGCAGTTCTTC
v_call: TRBV28; d_call: -; j_call: TRBJ1-2; clone_size: -; cdr3_aa: CASSLAYGYTF; cdr3_nt: TGTGCCAGCAGTTTGGCCTATGGCTACACCTTC
v_call: TRBV7-2; d_call: -; j_call: TRBJ1-3; clone_size: -; cdr3_aa: CASSLVVTGPGNTIYF; cdr3_nt: TGTGCCAGCAGCTTAGTAGTAACAGGTCCTGGAAACACCATATATTTT
v_call: TRBV7-4; d_call: TRBD1; j_call: TRBJ1-5; clone_size: few; cdr3_aa: CASSHQGDGQPQHF; cdr3_nt: TGTGCCAGCAGCCATCAGGGGGACGGACAGCCCCAGCATTTT
v_call: TRBV7-2; d_call: -; j_call: TRBJ1-6; clone_size: few; cdr3_aa: CASSRGRPDSPLHF; cdr3_nt: TGTGCCAGCAGCCGTGGACGGCCGGATTCACCCCTCCACTTT
v_call: TRBV12-5; d_call: -; j_call: TRBJ2-3; clone_size: -; cdr3_aa: CASALPRGTQYF; cdr3_nt: TGTGCTAGTGCCCTCCCCCGGGGTACGCAGTATTTT
v_call: TRBV7-2; d_call: -; j_call: TRBJ2-5; clone_size: -; cdr3_aa: CASSLGAASGTTQYF; cdr3_nt: TGTGCCAGCAGCTTGGGTGCGGCCTCAGGGACGACCCAGTACTTC
v_call: TRBV7-2; d_call: -; j_call: TRBJ1-1; clone_size: -; cdr3_aa: CASSLRGGSEAFF; cdr3_nt: TGTGCCAGCAGCTTGAGAGGAGGGTCCGAAGCTTTCTTT
v_call: TRBV27; d_call: TRBD1; j_call: TRBJ2-1; clone_size: -; cdr3_aa: CASNTGTGQFF; cdr3_nt: TGTGCCAGCAACACCGGGACAGGGCAGTTCTTC
v_call: TRBV5-5; d_call: -; j_call: TRBJ2-2; clone_size: -; cdr3_aa: CASRSTVTNTGELFF; cdr3_nt: TGTGCCAGCAGATCCACCGTTACGAACACCGGGGAGCTGTTTTTT
v_call: TRBV18; d_call: TRBD1; j_call: TRBJ1-2; clone_size: -; cdr3_aa: CASSLGQTTGGYTF; cdr3_nt: TGTGCCAGCTCGCTGGGACAGACGACTGGTGGCTACACCTTC
v_call: TRBV11-3; d_call: -; j_call: TRBJ2-3; clone_size: -; cdr3_aa: CASSSLPSDTQYF; cdr3_nt: TGTGCCAGCAGCTCCCTCCCCTCTGATACGCAGTATTTT